Listed below are T cell receptor beta chains from one sample, sequenced in a study of cytomegalovirus exposure and HLA in healthy donors. TCRdb's table, derived via immunoSEQ multiplex PCR, lists solely in-frame clones and lacks some. In the table there are over 95,000 clones, around 77% of which are singletons. Sequencing was carried out using PBMCs. These receptors were obtained from a woman in her 30s in good health and CMV-seropositive. The CDR3 runs from the conserved cysteine through the conserved F or W. The D gene is left open where the match is weak. Clone size is stated in some rows and not others, as once, few, many or a class when expanded.

clone_size	j_call	d_call	v_call	cdr3_nt	cdr3_aa
-	TRBJ2-1	-	TRBV5-1	TGCGCCAGCAGGGGTCTACTACTCGATGAGCAGTTCTTC	CASRGLLLDEQFF
-	TRBJ2-7	TRBD2	TRBV7-9	TGTGCCAGCAGCTTAGGGGCTAGCGGGACTCAGGTTGGGCAGTACTTC	CASSLGASGTQVGQYF
-	TRBJ2-3	TRBD2	TRBV7-9	TGTGCCAGCAGCCCTAGCGGGAGCACAGATACGCAGTATTTT	CASSPSGSTDTQYF
few	TRBJ1-5	-	TRBV6-6	TGTGCCAGCAGTACAATGGGGACATTTAGCAATCAGCCCCAGCATTTT	CASSTMGTFSNQPQHF
-	TRBJ1-5	-	TRBV15	TGTGCCACCAGCAGAGCCCCAGGACTTACGAATCAGCCCCAGCATTTT	CATSRAPGLTNQPQHF
-	TRBJ2-7	TRBD1	TRBV25-1	TGTGCCAGCAGCGCCAGACAGGGGGGTTCATCCTACGAGCAGTACTTC	CASSARQGGSSYEQYF
few	TRBJ2-7	TRBD2	TRBV10-2	TGCGCCAGCAGTGAGTCGGGACTCGGTCCTAGCGGGTCGTACGAGCAGTACTTC	CASSESGLGPSGSYEQYF
-	TRBJ2-5	TRBD2	TRBV13	TGTGCCAGCAGCTTAGGATATTTGGCGGGAGGTGGAGAGACCCAGTACTTC	CASSLGYLAGGGETQYF
-	TRBJ1-2	-	TRBV6-6	TGTGCCAGCAGGGCTGGGGGCGGTGGCTACACCTTC	CASRAGGGGYTF
-	TRBJ1-1	TRBD1	TRBV6-6	TGTGCCAGCAGTTACCAACAAGGGGGCGCTGAAGCTTTCTTT	CASSYQQGGAEAFF
-	TRBJ1-2	TRBD1	TRBV28	TGTGCCAGCACGACACAGGGGTTTAACTATGGCTACACCTTC	CASTTQGFNYGYTF
once	TRBJ2-2	-	TRBV7-9	TGTGCCAGCAGCTTAGCTGGAGGGGGCGATCTTGGGACCGGGGAGCTGTTTTTT	CASSLAGGGDLGTGELFF
-	TRBJ2-1	-	TRBV25-1	TGTGCCAGCAGACCAGTTGAAAATGAGCAGTTCTTC	CASRPVENEQFF
-	TRBJ2-5	-	TRBV29-1	TGCAGCGTTGATCCTACAGGCGGTGAGACCCAGTACTTC	CSVDPTGGETQYF
few	TRBJ1-1	-	TRBV6-5	TGTGCCAGCAGTTATGAGGGAGGCACTGAAGCTTTCTTT	CASSYEGGTEAFF
-	TRBJ1-6	TRBD1	TRBV9	TGTGCCAGCAGCGTGACAGGGACGCCTCCCCTCCACTTT	CASSVTGTPPLHF
-	TRBJ1-2	-	TRBV19	TGTGCCAGTACAGAAGAGGGCACAGTTGTTAACTATGGCTACACCTTC	CASTEEGTVVNYGYTF
-	TRBJ2-3	TRBD2	TRBV9	TGTGCCAGCAGCGTCAGCGGGGGGGGACTCACAGATACGCAGTATTTT	CASSVSGGGLTDTQYF
-	TRBJ1-1	-	TRBV7-8	TGTGCCAGCAGCTGCGGACAGCACACCGAAGCTTTCTTT	CASSCGQHTEAFF
-	TRBJ1-1	-	TRBV18	TGTGCCAGCTCACAATCGACAGGACATAGCACTGAAGCTTTCTTT	CASSQSTGHSTEAFF
-	TRBJ1-2	TRBD1	TRBV19	TGTGCCAGTAGTATAGAGACAGGGGGCTACACCTTC	CASSIETGGYTF
-	TRBJ1-1	-	TRBV30	TGTGCCTGGAGTCGTCAGGGTAACACTGAAGCTTTCTTT	CAWSRQGNTEAFF
-	TRBJ2-3	TRBD2	TRBV10-2	TGCGCCAGCAGGACCGGGACTAGCGGGAGCACAGATACGCAGTATTTT	CASRTGTSGSTDTQYF
-	TRBJ2-3	TRBD2	TRBV5-1	TGCGCCAGCTCTGGACTAGCGGGGAGCACAGATACGCAGTATTTT	CASSGLAGSTDTQYF
-	TRBJ1-3	-	TRBV6-1	TGTGCCAGCAAGAGCGGATACTCTGGAAACACCATATATTTT	CASKSGYSGNTIYF
-	TRBJ2-1	TRBD2	TRBV6-1	TGTGCCAGCAGTGAAGGGAGCGGGGGCTCCTACAATGAGCAGTTCTTC	CASSEGSGGSYNEQFF
-	TRBJ2-1	-	TRBV10-3	TGTGCCATCAGTGAACGGAGCGGAGATTACAATGAGCAGTTCTTC	CAISERSGDYNEQFF
-	TRBJ1-2	-	TRBV5-1	TGCGCCAGCAGCTTGGAGGCACTCAAAGCGGGCTATGGCTACACCTTC	CASSLEALKAGYGYTF
-	TRBJ1-6	-	TRBV5-4	TGTGCCAGCAGCTTGGATCCCCGGACAGCTAATTCACCCCTCCACTTT	CASSLDPRTANSPLHF
-	TRBJ1-1	-	TRBV27	TGTGCCAGCAGTTTAGACGGGGGCACTGAAGCTTTCTTT	CASSLDGGTEAFF
few	TRBJ1-5	TRBD1	TRBV6-6	TGTGCCAGCAGTTACCGACAGGGTAGTGTTCAGCCCCAGCATTTT	CASSYRQGSVQPQHF
-	TRBJ2-1	TRBD1	TRBV12-5	TGTGCTAGTGGTTTGGTACTGGGACAGGGTTGTGATGAGCAGTTCTTC	CASGLVLGQGCDEQFF
-	TRBJ2-3	TRBD2	TRBV4-2	TGTGCCAGCAGCCAAGATCAGACTAGCGGCACAGATACGCAGTATTTT	CASSQDQTSGTDTQYF
once	TRBJ1-5	TRBD1	TRBV30	TGTGCCTGGAGGCTAACAGGGGGAAGCAATCAGCCCCAGCATTTT	CAWRLTGGSNQPQHF
-	TRBJ1-2	-	TRBV6-5	TGTGCCAGCAGTTACTCTAGCTATGGCTACACCTTC	CASSYSSYGYTF
-	TRBJ1-5	TRBD1	TRBV19	TGTGCCAGTAGTATCCAATCCGGGACAGGGGCAAATCAGCCCCAGCATTTT	CASSIQSGTGANQPQHF
-	TRBJ1-1	-	TRBV6-1	TGTGCCAGCAGTGAATTGATAGACACTGAAGCTTTCTTT	CASSELIDTEAFF
-	TRBJ1-2	TRBD1	TRBV15	TGTGCCACCAGCGTGGGACAGGTCGACTATGGCTACACCTTC	CATSVGQVDYGYTF
few	TRBJ1-2	-	TRBV6-5	TGTGCCAGCAGCCCGGGGGGGGGAGAATATGGCTACACCTTC	CASSPGGGEYGYTF
-	TRBJ1-1	-	TRBV5-4	TGTGCCAGCACTTCCACCTCCCGGGGGAACACTGAAGCTTTCTTT	CASTSTSRGNTEAFF
-	TRBJ2-2	TRBD2	TRBV4-1	TGCGCCAGCAGCCACGTCAGAGGACTAGCGAGCAACACCGGGGAGCTGTTTTTT	CASSHVRGLASNTGELFF
-	TRBJ2-3	-	TRBV11-2	TGTGCCAGCACCCTTGGGGGGGGCTGGACAGATACGCAGTATTTT	CASTLGGGWTDTQYF
-	TRBJ2-1	TRBD1	TRBV7-6	TGTGCCAGCAGCTCGACCCTCCCCGGGACAGGGGGCGTCTATGAGCAGTTCTTC	CASSSTLPGTGGVYEQFF
few	TRBJ1-4	-	TRBV2	TGTGCCAGCAGGAGGGATAGTGGTGAAAAACTGTTTTTT	CASRRDSGEKLFF
-	TRBJ2-7	-	TRBV18	TGTGCCAGCTCACCGGGGACAACCTACGAGCAGTACTTC	CASSPGTTYEQYF
-	TRBJ1-1	-	TRBV11-3	TGTGCCAGCAGACGGGCCCAGGGCACTGAAGCTTTCTTT	CASRRAQGTEAFF
-	TRBJ2-1	TRBD2	TRBV2	TGTGCCAGCATGAGAGACGGGGGGGCCTACAATGAGCAGTTCTTC	CASMRDGGAYNEQFF
few	TRBJ1-1	-	TRBV19	TGTGCCAGTAGTATTGGACAGTTGAACACTGAAGCTTTCTTT	CASSIGQLNTEAFF
-	TRBJ1-3	-	TRBV2	TGTGCCGCATACCGGGTTACGGTAAACACCATATATTTT	CAAYRVTVNTIYF
-	TRBJ2-1	TRBD2	TRBV7-2	TGTGCCAGCAGCCGGCGTGGACTAGCGGGCACAGGGTTACTCAATGAGCAGTTCTTC	CASSRRGLAGTGLLNEQFF
-	TRBJ1-2	TRBD1	TRBV19	TGTGCCAGCATCCCGGCGGGGACAGGGCATGGCTACACCTTC	CASIPAGTGHGYTF
-	TRBJ1-5	-	TRBV7-9	TGTGCCAGCAGCTCTATTAGCAATCAGCCCCAGCATTTT	CASSSISNQPQHF
-	TRBJ2-1	TRBD2	TRBV5-1	TGCGCCAGCAGCCGGGGGGCTAGCGGGGGGGCCGTCGATGAGCAGTTCTTC	CASSRGASGGAVDEQFF